This T cell receptor (beta chain) was retrieved from a study of blood T cell repertoires in COVID-19 (TCRdb year 2020). Notes on the research overall: Samples from collaborators originated in the United States, Italy and Spain and spanned both the acute and convalescent phases of COVID-19. The prospective study material was composed of cDNA or gDNA derived from T cells, B-cell-depleted T cells, or PBMCs. Subjects who had been exposed to COVID-19, were actively infected with it, or had recovered from it provided the deeply sampled blood TCRbeta repertoires that made up the dataset. The repertoires were released in a freely available public database intended as a resource for research on the immune response to SARS-CoV-2. Samples came from the ongoing ImmuneRACE study (first 160 participants) plus 1,254 subjects from 6 global collaborators. Sample metadata almost always included a de-identified subject ID, COVID-19 status, age in years and sex. HLA class I and class II types, where available, came from metadata supplied by the sample provider rather than from assay-based typing. General findings and caveats noted by the study authors: The quantity of clinical and demographic metadata differed by source and by participant and was supplied without curation.

Comments on this clone: Its antigen is currently not known. The input lacks base qualities; no much larger clone sits a single base away.

CDR1 and CDR2 (MNHNY, SVGAGI) derive from the germline V gene (reference sequence). From cysteine to phenylalanine, the CDR3 is 15 amino acids long. This entry keeps only the CDR3 DNA: 45 bases, framed from base 1. Unmatched junction bases come to 10, with V trimmed by 9 bases and J by 1 base. Collaborating institutions collected whole blood in K2EDTA tubes following their own protocols. For TCRbeta analysis, collaborators shipped samples in one of three forms: frozen whole blood, isolated PBMCs, or DNA extracted from either of those sample types. The immunoSEQ Assay, a bias-controlled multiplex PCR, was used to amplify TCRbeta CDR3 regions from genomic DNA. The authors processed their data as follows. Within the assay, amplification of reference gene primers was used to estimate how many nucleated cells each sample contained. Sequence reads were collapsed and filtered to measure the absolute abundance of every unique TCRbeta CDR3 rearrangement. For each sample, productive Simpson clonality was calculated by taking the square root of Simpson's diversity index across productive rearrangements. TCRdb retrieved this table from immuneACCESS and kept in-frame rearrangements only. Not all clones are present; in checked studies, unresolved V genes account for under half, and no reason is known for the remainder. Clonal size and the V and J genes are those of that table, whereas D and trimming came from the DNA. Present in this sample are tens of thousands of clones, more than 90% of which were seen just once. The top ten constitute approximately 6% of the sample.

The receptor was isolated from a woman aged 80 or older with acute or convalescent COVID-19. The rearrangement joined TRBV6-6 to TRBJ1-1; the central 8 bases match TRBD1. Sequenced sample: peripheral blood. CDR3 sequence: CASENQGARNTEAFF. Here is the DNA: TGTGCCAGTGAGAACCAGGGGGCGCGGAACACTGAAGCTTTCTTT.